This T cell receptor beta chain was retrieved from a study of Tregs in tolerant kidney transplant recipients. The CDR3 contains 11 residues. The V gene's germline CDR1 is SEHNR and CDR2 FQNEAQ (reference sequence). V lost 5 bases and J 8 bases, leaving 9 bases between the germline ends. Assay used: immunoSEQ multiplex PCR; TCRdb lists only in-frame clones, some missing. The sample has approximately 90,000 clones, 90% to 95% seen once. This rearrangement joins TRBV7-9 to TRBJ1-2; D remains unclear. Specimen: CD8+ T cells from blood. This clonotype was obtained from a human donor in good health. The DNA for the CDR3 is TGTGCCAGCAGCCCGGTTCTCGGCTACACCTTC. Amino acid sequence: CASSPVLGYTF.